This TCR beta chain was recorded in a study of T cell changes during pregnancy in multiple sclerosis. Germline V gene sequence: CDR1 LNHDA, CDR2 SQIVND (reference sequence). The length of the CDR3 is 14 residues. Germline trimming cut 11 bases from V and 7 bases from J; bases unmatched to any gene: 11. Clones were sequenced by immunoSEQ multiplex PCR, and TCRdb holds only the in-frame ones, with some missing. The data contain 80,000 to 130,000 clones, around 90% of them singletons. The clonotype comes from a female donor with multiple sclerosis, enrolled in a pregnancy study. The material sequenced was peripheral blood, taken in the second trimester of pregnancy. The chain links TRBV19 to TRBJ2-2, with 9 bases lining up with TRBD1. This CDR3 is CAGSPGTGIGELFF. In DNA, the CDR3 is TGTGCCGGGAGTCCCGGGACAGGGATCGGGGAGCTGTTTTTT.